The 10 T cell receptor beta chains given below trace back to one sample, sequenced in a study of identical twins. TCRdb fed the 5' RACE reads into MiXCR, producing one record per CDR3 protein. This sample has some 500,000 distinct CDR3 sequences, with around 9.6% found just once. The data were also submitted as part of a second study, on yellow fever vaccine responses in identical twins.

What was sequenced was PBMCs. The receptors originated from a woman under 30 in good health.

The chain couples TRBV14 to TRBJ2-4; the D gene is possibly TRBD2 (6 bases). In germline, CDR1 is SGHDN, CDR2 FVKESK. The V end lost 3 bases, the J end lost 0 bases, and 12 bases lay between the germline ends. CDR3 length equals 16 residues. The DNA for the CDR3 is TGTGCCAGCAGCCATCGGGGACTGGGAGCCAAAAACATTCAGTACTTC. Translated: CASSHRGLGAKNIQYF. The full variable domain, its missing parts supplied by reference TRBV14 and TRBJ2-4, is EAGVTQFPSHSVIEKGQTVTLRCDPISGHDNLYWYRRVMGKEIKFLLHFVKESKQDESGMPNNRFLAERTGGTYSTLKVQPAELEDSGVYFCASSHRGLGAKNIQYFGAGTRLSVL.

This clonotype was detected many times. J is TRBJ1-5 and V is TRBV7-8; the D is unclear. The CDR3 extends over 14 amino acids. V lost 4 bases and J 4 bases, leaving 11 bases between the germline ends. Germline assignment: CDR1 SGHVS and CDR2 FQNEAQ. The CDR3, as DNA: TGTGCCAGCAGCTCTACAGATCAAAATCAGCCCCAGCATTTT. Protein sequence: CASSSTDQNQPQHF.

This clonotype was observed a few times. CDR3 residues: CASSVGDVAYGYTF. The CDR3 nucleotides are TGCGCCAGCAGCGTGGGGGACGTCGCTTATGGCTACACCTTC. J is TRBJ1-2 and V is TRBV5-1, with D perhaps TRBD1 (5 bases). Germline loops: CDR1 SGHRS, CDR2 YFSETQ. The CDR3 contains 14 residues. V was cut by 4 bases and J by 5 bases, with 15 bases left in between.

In this sample, this clonotype turned up a few times. This rearrangement joins TRBV9 to TRBJ2-7, with D possibly being TRBD1 (5 bases). Germline-derived CDR1 and CDR2 are SGDLS and YYNGEE. The CDR3 is 15 amino acids. Trimming pared 4 bases from V and 3 bases from J, leaving 17 bases between. The DNA of the CDR3 is TGTGCCAGCAGCTCCGGATCTGGGGCCCTCTACGAGCAGTACTTC. Its protein product is CASSSGSGALYEQYF. The entire variable domain, with the rest obtained from reference TRBV9 and TRBJ2-7, is as follows: DSGVTQTPKHLITATGQRVTLRCSPRSGDLSVYWYQQSLDQGLQFLIQYYNGEERAKGNILERFSAQQFPDLHSELNLSSLELGDSALYFCASSSGSGALYEQYFGPGTRLTVT.

At least ten counts were recorded for this clonotype. This sequence joins TRBV4-3 and TRBJ2-1; D is undetermined. Trimming left V 3 bases short and J 0 bases short, with 12 bases between. Looked up from germline, CDR1 is LGHNA and CDR2 is YSLEER. This CDR3 region has 16 residues. The CDR3 is CASSQEDISSYNEQFF. The CDR3 DNA reads as TGCGCCAGCAGCCAGGAAGACATAAGCTCCTACAATGAGCAGTTCTTC.

The chain links TRBV4-2 to TRBJ2-5; 9 positions agree with TRBD2. The CDR3 length is 17 residues. CDR1 is LGHNA and CDR2 is YNFKEQ in the germline V gene. Trimming at V came to 2 bases and at J to 1 base, leaving 8 bases not matched to a gene. DNA of the CDR3: TGTGCCAGCAGCCAATCCCCGGGACTAGCAGGCCAAGAGACCCAGTACTTC. Translating gives CASSQSPGLAGQETQYF.

J is TRBJ2-7 and V is TRBV27, with 8 bases fitting TRBD1. J lost 4 bases, V lost 6 bases, and 8 bases had no gene match. This CDR3 has 14 residues. Per the germline V gene, CDR1 is MNHEY and CDR2 is SMNVEV (reference sequence). For the CDR3, the DNA is TGTGCCAGCAGCCGCGGCAGGGGGCCATACGAGCAGTACTTC. Its translation is CASSRGRGPYEQYF.

Many counts were recorded for this clonotype. The chain combines TRBV5-5 with TRBJ2-3; tentative D call: TRBD2 (5 bases). Germline V gene data show CDR1 as SGHKS and CDR2 as YYEKEE (reference sequence). The CDR3 has 16 amino acids. V lost 0 bases and J lost 1, with 12 bases in between. CDR3: CASSLGARGGTDTQYF. In nucleotides, the CDR3 is TGTGCCAGCAGCTTGGGCGCACGGGGTGGCACAGATACGCAGTATTTT.

The V and J genes are TRBV7-8 and TRBJ2-3, with 7 bases fitting TRBD2. The V gene's germline CDR1 is SGHVS and CDR2 FQNEAQ. The CDR3 is 15 amino acids. With V trimmed by 1 base and J by 4 bases, 5 bases remained unmatched. The CDR3 region is CASSLVSGVADTQYF. CDR3 DNA sequence: TGTGCCAGCAGCTTAGTGAGCGGGGTGGCAGATACGCAGTATTTT.

V usage is TRBV4-1 and J usage is TRBJ2-6; 13 nucleotides line up with TRBD2. The germline gives CDR1 MGHRA, CDR2 YSYEKL. V lost 3 bases, J lost 0 bases, and 8 bases stayed unmatched. The length of the CDR3 is 20 residues. CDR3 amino acids: CASSHYPGLAGYSGANVLTF. In DNA form, the CDR3 reads TGCGCCAGCAGCCACTATCCGGGACTAGCGGGGTACTCTGGGGCCAACGTCCTGACTTTC.